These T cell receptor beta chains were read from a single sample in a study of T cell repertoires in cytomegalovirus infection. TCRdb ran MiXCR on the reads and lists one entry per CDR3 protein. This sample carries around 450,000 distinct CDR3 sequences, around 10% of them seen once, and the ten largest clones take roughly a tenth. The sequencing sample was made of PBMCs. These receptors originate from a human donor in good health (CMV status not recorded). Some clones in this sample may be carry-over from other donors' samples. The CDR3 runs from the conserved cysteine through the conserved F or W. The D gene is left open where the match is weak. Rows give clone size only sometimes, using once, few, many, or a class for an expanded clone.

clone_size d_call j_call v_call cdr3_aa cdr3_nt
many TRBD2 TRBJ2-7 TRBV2 CASSRAASGGRNEQYF TGTGCCAGCAGTCGAGCCGCGAGCGGGGGGAGGAACGAGCAGTACTTC
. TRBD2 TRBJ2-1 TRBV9 CASSPVGGGDEQFF TGTGCCAGCAGCCCGGTTGGGGGAGGGGATGAGCAGTTCTTC
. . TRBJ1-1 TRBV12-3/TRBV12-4 CASSSDGLRVEAFF TGTGCCAGCAGTTCGGACGGGCTTAGGGTTGAAGCTTTCTTT
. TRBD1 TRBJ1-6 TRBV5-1 CASSSRTGGDSPLHF TGCGCCAGCAGCTCTCGGACAGGCGGGGATTCACCCCTCCACTTT
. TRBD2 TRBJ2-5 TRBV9 CASSVGLAGGKAPETQYF TGTGCCAGCAGCGTAGGACTAGCGGGGGGAAAAGCGCCCGAGACCCAGTACTTC
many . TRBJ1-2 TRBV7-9 CASSSESGAGDLYGYTF TGTGCCAGCAGCAGTGAATCGGGCGCAGGGGACCTCTATGGCTACACCTTC
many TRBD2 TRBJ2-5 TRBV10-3 CAISGAELAEETQYF TGTGCCATCAGTGGGGCGGAACTAGCGGAAGAGACCCAGTACTTC
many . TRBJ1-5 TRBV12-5 CASATRAGSFNQPQHF TGTGCTAGTGCCACGAGGGCAGGGAGTTTCAATCAGCCCCAGCATTTT
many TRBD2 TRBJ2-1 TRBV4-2 CASSLFTSGRAVTSSYNEQFF TGTGCCAGCAGCCTTTTCACTAGCGGGAGGGCCGTAACGAGCTCCTACAATGAGCAGTTCTTC
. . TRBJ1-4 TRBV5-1 CASSLWRGEKLFF TGCGCCAGCAGCTTGTGGCGCGGTGAAAAACTGTTTTTT
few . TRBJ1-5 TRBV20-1 CSARSSQGSQPQHF TGCAGTGCTAGGTCTTCCCAGGGTTCACAGCCCCAGCATTTT
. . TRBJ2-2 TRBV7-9 CASSLMQGSGELFF TGTGCCAGCAGCTTGATGCAGGGAAGCGGGGAGCTGTTTTTT
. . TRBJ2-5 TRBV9 CASSVGGSQETQYF TGTGCCAGCAGCGTTGGTGGTAGCCAAGAGACCCAGTACTTC
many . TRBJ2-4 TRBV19 CASSTRGRGDKNIQYF TGTGCCAGTAGTACTAGAGGAAGAGGCGACAAAAACATTCAGTACTTC
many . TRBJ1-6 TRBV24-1 CATSRTGPDEPLHF TGTGCCACCAGTCGAACGGGGCCCGACGAACCCCTCCACTTT
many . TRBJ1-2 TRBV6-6 CASSSSGTDNGYTF TGTGCCAGCAGTTCCTCTGGGACCGACAATGGCTACACCTTC
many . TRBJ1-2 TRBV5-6 CASSYMSYGYTF TGTGCCAGCAGCTATATGAGCTATGGCTACACCTTC
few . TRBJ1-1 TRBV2 CASSDETLVFF TGTGCCAGCAGTGATGAGACTCTAGTTTTCTTT
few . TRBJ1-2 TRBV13 CASSLGPQVLRGYTF TGTGCCAGCAGCTTAGGACCACAGGTCCTCCGGGGCTACACCTTC